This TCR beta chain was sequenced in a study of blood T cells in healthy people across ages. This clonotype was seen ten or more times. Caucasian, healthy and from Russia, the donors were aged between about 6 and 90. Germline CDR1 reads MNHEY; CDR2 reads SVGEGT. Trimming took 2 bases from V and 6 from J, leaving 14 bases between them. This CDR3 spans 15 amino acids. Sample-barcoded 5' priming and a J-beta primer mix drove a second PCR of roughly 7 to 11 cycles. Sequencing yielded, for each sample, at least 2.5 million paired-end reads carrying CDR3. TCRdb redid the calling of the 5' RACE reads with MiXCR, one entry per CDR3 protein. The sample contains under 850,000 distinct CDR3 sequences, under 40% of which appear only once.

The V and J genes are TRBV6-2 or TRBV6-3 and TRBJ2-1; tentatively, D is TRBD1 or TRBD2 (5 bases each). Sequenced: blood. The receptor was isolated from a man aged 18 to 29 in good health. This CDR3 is CASSYRGAGTNEQFF. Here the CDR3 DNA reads TGTGCCAGCAGTTACCGAGGGGCTGGGACCAATGAGCAGTTCTTC.